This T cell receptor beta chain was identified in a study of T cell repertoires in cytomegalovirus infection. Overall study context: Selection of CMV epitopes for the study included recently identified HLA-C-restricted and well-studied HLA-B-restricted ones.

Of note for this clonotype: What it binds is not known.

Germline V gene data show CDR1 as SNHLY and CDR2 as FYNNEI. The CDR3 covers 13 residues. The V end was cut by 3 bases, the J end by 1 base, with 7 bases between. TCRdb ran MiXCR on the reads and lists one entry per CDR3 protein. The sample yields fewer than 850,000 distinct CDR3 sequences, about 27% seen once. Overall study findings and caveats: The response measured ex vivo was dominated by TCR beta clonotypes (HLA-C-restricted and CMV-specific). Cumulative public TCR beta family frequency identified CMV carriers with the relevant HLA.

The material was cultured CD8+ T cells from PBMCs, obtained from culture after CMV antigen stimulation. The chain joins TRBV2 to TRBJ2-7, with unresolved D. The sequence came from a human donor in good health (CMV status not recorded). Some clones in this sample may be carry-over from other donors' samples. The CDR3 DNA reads TGTGCCAGCAGTGATTGGGGTTCCTACGAGCAGTACGTC. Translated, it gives CASSDWGSYEQYV.